The 15 T cell receptor beta chains listed next were all sequenced from one sample in a study of blood T cell repertoires in COVID-19. The method was immunoSEQ multiplex PCR; TCRdb's version includes in-frame clones alone and lacks a portion of them. The sample has roughly 74,000 clones, roughly 86% seen once. Sequenced input: peripheral blood. The origin of the receptors is an older man with acute or convalescent COVID-19.

CDR3 protein: CASSLTRGDSGNTIYF. Here the CDR3 DNA reads TGCGCCAGCAGCTTGACCCGAGGAGATTCTGGAAACACCATATATTTT. The V call is TRBV5-1, the J call TRBJ1-3, with D uncertain. The CDR3 length is 16 residues. V lost 1 base to trimming and J lost 1 base, with 12 bases between them. Germline assignment: CDR1 SGHRS and CDR2 YFSETQ.

The V gene is TRBV7-3, the J gene TRBJ2-2; 10 bases are a match to TRBD1. Germline CDR1 SGHTA, CDR2 FQGTGA. Trimming removed 4 bases from V and 5 bases from J; junction bases left unmatched: 1. The CDR3 consists of 14 residues. The CDR3 is CASSSGQGTGELFF. In DNA, the CDR3 is TGTGCCAGCAGCTCGGGACAGGGGACCGGGGAGCTGTTTTTT.

This sequence joins TRBV5-8 and TRBJ1-1, with a possible D match to TRBD1 (6 bases). V shed 0 bases and J shed 4 bases, with 16 bases lying between them. This CDR3 comprises 16 residues. Germline V gene lookup returns CDR1 SGHTS and CDR2 YDEGEE. DNA of the CDR3: TGTGCCAGCAGCTTGGTTTACGGGACATCAACCACTGAAGCTTTCTTT. Protein sequence: CASSLVYGTSTTEAFF. Complete variable domain (other parts from reference TRBV5-8 and TRBJ1-1): EAGVTQSPTHLIKTRGQQATLRCSPISGHTSVYWYQQALGLGLQFLLWYDEGEERNRGNFPPRFSGRQFPNYSSELNVNALELEDSALYLCASSLVYGTSTTEAFFGQGTRLTVV.

The V gene is TRBV28, the J gene TRBJ1-1; no clear D. CDR1 and CDR2 from the germline V gene are MDHEN and SYDVKM. This CDR3 has 13 amino acids. Between the trimmed V and J ends, which lost 2 bases and 1 base, there was a span of 5 bases. The CDR3 sequence is CASSLPQNTEAFF. DNA of the CDR3: TGTGCCAGCAGTTTACCACAGAACACTGAAGCTTTCTTT.

This chain links TRBV15 with TRBJ2-2; D is possibly TRBD1 (6 bases). The germline CDR1 and CDR2 sequences are LNHNV and YYDKDF (reference sequence). The CDR3 consists of 14 residues. Deletions cut 3 bases from V and 3 bases from J, with 8 bases between. CDR3 coding DNA: TGTGCCACCAGCAGCCGACAGGACACCGGGGAGCTGTTTTTT. Its translation: CATSSRQDTGELFF. The full variable domain, rest sourced from reference TRBV15 and TRBJ2-2, is DAMVIQNPRYQVTQFGKPVTLSCSQTLNHNVMYWYQQKSSQAPKLLFHYYDKDFNNEADTPDNFQSRRPNTSFCFLDIRSPGLGDTAMYLCATSSRQDTGELFFGEGSRLTVL.

The V and J genes are TRBV3-1 (or the pseudogene TRBV3-2) and TRBJ2-6; TRBD1 might be the D (6 bases). Trimming stripped 11 bases from V and 0 bases from J, with 14 bases between. The CDR3 spans 15 residues. Germline-derived CDR1 and CDR2 are LGHDT and YNNKEL (reference sequence). The CDR3 nucleotides read TGTGCCGTTTCCAGCAGGGGCTCTGGGGCCAACGTCCTGACTTTC. Amino acid sequence: CAVSSRGSGANVLTF.

This clone was detected only once. J is TRBJ2-1 and V is TRBV10-3, with D possibly matching TRBD1 (5 bases). The CDR3 length is 12 residues. V dropped 5 bases and J dropped 9 bases, with 11 bases sitting between them. Germline assignment: CDR1 ENHRY and CDR2 SYGVKD. The CDR3 coding sequence is TGTGCCATCAGTCTCAGGGCTGGTGAGCAGTTCTTC. This gives the protein CAISLRAGEQFF.

The chain couples TRBV6-1 to TRBJ2-2; 9 bases are a match to TRBD2. Trimming at V came to 2 bases and at J to 2 bases, leaving 12 bases not matched to a gene. Germline lookup yields CDR1 MNHNS and CDR2 SASEGT. This CDR3 spans 19 amino acids. Here the CDR3 DNA reads TGTGCCAGCAGTGAACGTGGAGCGGGGGGAACTTTTAACACCGGGGAGCTGTTTTTT. Translated, it gives CASSERGAGGTFNTGELFF.

The rearrangement joins TRBV11-1 to TRBJ1-1; tentative D call: TRBD1 (5 bases). Germline CDR1 is SGHAT and CDR2 is FQDESV (reference sequence). This CDR3 has 14 amino acids. V was clipped by 8 bases and J by 0 bases, with 13 bases between them. The CDR3 DNA is TGTGCCAGCGGGACGGACTATATGAACACTGAAGCTTTCTTT. Its protein is CASGTDYMNTEAFF.

This rearrangement joins TRBV9 to TRBJ1-6; TRBD1 is a possible D gene (5 bases). The CDR3 length is 14 residues. Germline CDR1 and CDR2: SGDLS and YYNGEE. Trimming took 0 bases from V and 8 from J, leaving 9 bases between them. Written as DNA, the CDR3 is TGTGCCAGCAGCGTAGACCCGGGGGATTCACCCCTCCACTTT. Protein sequence: CASSVDPGDSPLHF.

This chain links TRBV18 with TRBJ2-6; maybe TRBD2 (7 bases). CDR1 KGHSH and CDR2 LQKENI come from the germline V gene. Trimming pared 5 bases from V and 0 bases from J, leaving 11 bases between. The CDR3 covers 16 residues. This CDR3 is CASSTGGASGANVLTF. CDR3 DNA: TGTGCCAGCTCAACGGGGGGCGCCTCTGGGGCCAACGTCCTGACTTTC.

V usage is TRBV5-1 and J usage is TRBJ2-7; 8 nucleotides agree with TRBD1. The J segment lost 4 bases and the V segment lost 4 bases, leaving 7 bases of the junction unmatched. The CDR3 loop spans 14 amino acids. Germline V gene sequence: CDR1 SGHRS, CDR2 YFSETQ. As DNA, the CDR3 is TGCGCCAGCAGCCCGGGACAGGTCGTTTACGAGCAGTACTTC. Translation: CASSPGQVVYEQYF.

The gene calls are TRBV15 and TRBJ1-3; tentative D call: TRBD1 (6 bases). The V end was cut by 8 bases, the J end by 3 bases, with 14 bases between. This CDR3 is 14 amino acids long. CDR1 is LNHNV, CDR2 YYDKDF, per germline (reference sequence). CDR3 coding DNA: TGTGCCACCCACCCAGGGGACGGTGGAAACACCATATATTTT. Protein: CATHPGDGGNTIYF.

The gene calls are TRBV12-5 and TRBJ2-3; D is possibly TRBD1 (6 bases). Looked up from germline, CDR1 is LGHNT and CDR2 is FRNRAP. Trimming stripped 6 bases from V and 2 bases from J, with 12 bases between. This CDR3 comprises 14 residues. The CDR3 bases are TGTGCTAGTGGCGAACAGGGCCCCACAGATACGCAGTATTTT. It specifies CASGEQGPTDTQYF.

The chain has TRBV28 and TRBJ1-4; possibly TRBD1 for D (6 bases). The CDR3 extends over 14 amino acids. Germline V gene sequence: CDR1 MDHEN, CDR2 SYDVKM. V gave up 3 bases and J gave up 7 bases, with 12 bases separating them. The CDR3 region has the DNA TGTGCCAGCAGTTTGGGGGGGCTCGGTGAAAAACTGTTTTTT. Protein product: CASSLGGLGEKLFF.